This T cell receptor (beta chain) was sequenced during a study of blood T cells in healthy people across ages. A J-beta primer mix and a sample-barcoded 5' primer were used in a second PCR of roughly 6 to 12 cycles. TCRdb re-derived calls from the 5' RACE reads in MiXCR, one entry per CDR3 protein. The sample holds about 1.1 million distinct CDR3 sequences, under 40% seen once. CDR3 size: 14 residues. V lost 7 bases and J 5 bases, leaving 16 bases between the germline ends. Germline assignment: CDR1 MNHNS and CDR2 SASEGT. The TCR comes from a man in his late teens or twenties in good health. Sequencing used blood. The chain is built from TRBV6-1 and TRBJ2-3; either TRBD1 or TRBD2 may fit D (5 bases each). DNA for the CDR3: TGTGCCAGCACTCTTTTGGTTGGGGGAGATACGCAGTATTTT. Residues: CASTLLVGGDTQYF.